This record looks at one T cell receptor (beta chain) sequence and its context. Its target is unknown. The CDR3 loop spans 12 amino acids. Per germline, CDR1 SNHLY and CDR2 FYNNEI. V lost 7 bases, J lost 3 bases, and 3 bases stayed unmatched. These data belong to a study of T cells in Graves' hyperthyroidism and ophthalmopathy. Pregnant or lactating patients were excluded, as were those with uncontrolled infection or other autoimmune disease. RNA transcripts provided the source from which TCR beta CDR3 regions were amplified. Carried out on the TCR CDR3, a first-round RT-PCR used the HTBI primer set. TCRdb processed the multiplex PCR reads anew with MiXCR; each CDR3 protein has one entry. The data contain under 700,000 distinct CDR3 sequences, approximately 15% of them seen just once; the ten biggest clones take up under 20%. Overall study findings and caveats: In validation, the model predicted ophthalmopathy. These predictions came a median roughly seven months before onset.

The rearrangement uses TRBV2 and TRBJ2-7; TRBD2 matches at 7 bases. Sequenced material: blood. This receptor was identified in a woman aged 18-35 years with Graves' hyperthyroidism. As DNA, the CDR3 is TGTGCCAGCAAGACTAGCAGCTACGAGCAGTACTTC. Translated: CASKTSSYEQYF.